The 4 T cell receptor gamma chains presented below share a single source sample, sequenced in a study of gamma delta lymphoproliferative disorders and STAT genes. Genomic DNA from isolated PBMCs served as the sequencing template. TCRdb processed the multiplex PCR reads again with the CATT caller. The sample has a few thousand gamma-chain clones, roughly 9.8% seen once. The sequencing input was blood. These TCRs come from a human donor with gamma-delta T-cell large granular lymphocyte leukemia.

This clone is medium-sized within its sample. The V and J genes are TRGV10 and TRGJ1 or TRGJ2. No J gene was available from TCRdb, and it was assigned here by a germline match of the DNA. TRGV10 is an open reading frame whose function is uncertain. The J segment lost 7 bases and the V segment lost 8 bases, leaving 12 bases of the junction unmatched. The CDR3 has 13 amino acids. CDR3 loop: CAAWDYSPYKKLF. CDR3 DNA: TGTGCTGCGTGGGATTATAGTCCCTATAAGAAACTCTTT.

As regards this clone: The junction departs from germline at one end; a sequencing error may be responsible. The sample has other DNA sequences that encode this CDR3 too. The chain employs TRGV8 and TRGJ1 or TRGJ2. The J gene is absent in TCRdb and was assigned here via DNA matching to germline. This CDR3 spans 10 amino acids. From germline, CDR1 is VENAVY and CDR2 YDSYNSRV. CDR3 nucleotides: TGTGCTACCTTTTCCTTCAAGAAACTCTTT. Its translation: CATFSFKKLF.

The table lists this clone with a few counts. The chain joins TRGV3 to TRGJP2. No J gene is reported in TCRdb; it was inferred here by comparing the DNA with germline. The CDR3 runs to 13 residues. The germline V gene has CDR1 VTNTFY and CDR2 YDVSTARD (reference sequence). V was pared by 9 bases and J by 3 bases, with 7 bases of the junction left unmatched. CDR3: CATPTGSDWIKTF. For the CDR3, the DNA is TGTGCCACCCCTACGGGTAGTGATTGGATCAAGACGTTT.

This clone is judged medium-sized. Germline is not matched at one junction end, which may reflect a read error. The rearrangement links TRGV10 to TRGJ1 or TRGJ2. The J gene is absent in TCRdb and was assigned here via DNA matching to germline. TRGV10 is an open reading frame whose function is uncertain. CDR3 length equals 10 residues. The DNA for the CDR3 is TGCTCTGGGAATTATTATAAGAAACTCTTT. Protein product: CSGNYYKKLF.